Following are 19 T cell receptor beta chains from one sample sequenced in a study of OX40 agonist ivuxolimab in advanced cancers. Produced via immunoSEQ multiplex PCR; TCRdb's table is partial and in-frame only. The table shows about 62,000 clones, with around four fifths occurring only once. The specimen comprised CD4+ or CD8+ T cells sorted from blood, sampled in a trial of the OX40 agonist ivuxolimab. These receptors were collected from an adult with an advanced solid tumor such as melanoma, head and neck, liver or kidney cancer.

V is TRBV27 and J is TRBJ2-5, with 7 bases lining up with TRBD2. Germline CDR1 and CDR2: MNHEY and SMNVEV (reference sequence). The CDR3 totals 15 residues. The ends lost 5 bases at V and 5 bases at J; junction bases unmatched: 11. CDR3 nucleotide sequence: TGTGCCAGCAGTCGCCTAGGGCAGGGAGGGGAGACCCAGTACTTC. Translating gives CASSRLGQGGETQYF.

The J gene is TRBJ2-3, the V gene TRBV7-2, with 7 bases identical to TRBD2. CDR1 SGHTA and CDR2 FQGNSA come from the germline V gene. V shed 5 bases, J shed 2 bases, and the junction held 7 bases outside the gene matches. This CDR3 comprises 15 residues. Here the CDR3 DNA reads TGTGCCAGCAGCCCAGGGACTATTTCCACAGATACGCAGTATTTT. Residues: CASSPGTISTDTQYF.

This clone has only one observation. This chain joins TRBV27 and TRBJ2-7; 9 bases are a match to TRBD2. J was trimmed by 5 bases and V by 6 bases; bases with no gene match: 11. The CDR3 spans 15 residues. Germline CDR1 reads MNHEY; CDR2 reads SMNVEV (reference sequence). The CDR3 loop reads CASSLWLAGIDEQYF. CDR3 bases: TGTGCCAGCAGCTTGTGGCTAGCGGGAATCGACGAGCAGTACTTC.

The J gene is TRBJ2-7, the V gene TRBV14; no clear D. Trimming removed 1 base from V and 2 bases from J, with 21 bases in between. Germline assignment: CDR1 SGHDN and CDR2 FVKESK. The CDR3 has 18 amino acids. The CDR3 reads CASSQGWGRQERTYEQYF. CDR3 coding DNA: TGTGCCAGCAGCCAAGGATGGGGTCGGCAGGAGAGAACCTACGAGCAGTACTTC. Full variable domain (rest looked up from reference TRBV14 and TRBJ2-7): EAGVTQFPSHSVIEKGQTVTLRCDPISGHDNLYWYRRVMGKEIKFLLHFVKESKQDESGMPNNRFLAERTGGTYSTLKVQPAELEDSGVYFCASSQGWGRQERTYEQYFGPGTRLTVT.

The chain recombines TRBV11-2 with TRBJ2-5; D is unresolved. The length of the CDR3 is 15 residues. Germline V gene lookup returns CDR1 SGHAT and CDR2 FQNNGV. The ends were cut back, 5 bases at V and 1 base at J, with 14 bases in the middle. In DNA, the CDR3 is TGTGCCAGCAGCCGCCCCTTGGGTGGCCAAGAGACCCAGTACTTC. Translated, it gives CASSRPLGGQETQYF.

The genes are TRBV5-4 and TRBJ2-3; D not resolved. This CDR3 is built from 13 residues. Germline CDR1 reads SGHNT; CDR2 reads YYREEE (reference sequence). V lost 4 bases and J 5 bases, leaving 11 bases between the germline ends. The CDR3 here is CASSPTMEDTQYF. CDR3 nucleotides: TGTGCCAGCAGCCCAACTATGGAAGATACGCAGTATTTT.

This rearrangement joins TRBV9 to TRBJ1-4; D call uncertain. V lost 3 bases, J lost 0 bases, and 9 bases lay in between. The germline V gene has CDR1 SGDLS and CDR2 YYNGEE. This CDR3 has 15 amino acids. In DNA, the CDR3 is TGTGCCAGCAGCGCCCGGCCTGCAACTAATGAAAAACTGTTTTTT. Amino acid sequence: CASSARPATNEKLFF.

The V gene is TRBV5-1, the J gene TRBJ2-1; no firm D call. Trimming pared 6 bases from V and 1 base from J, leaving 11 bases between. The CDR3 totals 14 residues. Per the germline V gene, CDR1 is SGHRS and CDR2 is YFSETQ. Here the CDR3 DNA reads TGCGCCAGCAAACCTGCGGAGTCCTACAATGAGCAGTTCTTC. As protein: CASKPAESYNEQFF.

The CDR3 reads CASSQEPLVDREQFF. The DNA of the CDR3 is TGTGCCAGCAGCCAAGAACCCTTGGTGGACAGGGAGCAGTTCTTC. The chain uses TRBV4-2 and TRBJ2-1, with 7 bases lining up with TRBD1. The CDR3 loop spans 15 amino acids. The trim removed 0 bases at V and 10 bases at J, leaving 9 bases unmatched. Germline V CDR1 and CDR2: LGHNA, YNFKEQ.

The CDR3 reads CASSPVSRGGSSNEQFF. CDR3 sequence (DNA): TGTGCCAGCAGCCCTGTGAGTAGAGGGGGCAGTAGCAATGAGCAGTTCTTC. The chain is built from TRBV28 and TRBJ2-1; 7 nucleotides match TRBD1. The length of the CDR3 is 17 residues. J gave up 6 bases and V 6 bases, and 17 bases lay outside the gene matches. Per germline, CDR1 MDHEN and CDR2 SYDVKM.

V usage is TRBV19 and J usage is TRBJ2-3; tentatively, D is TRBD2 (5 bases). The ends were cut back, 8 bases at V and 4 bases at J, with 19 bases in the middle. CDR1 is LNHDA and CDR2 is SQIVND in the germline V gene (reference sequence). This CDR3 comprises 15 residues. In DNA form, the CDR3 reads TGTGCCAGTGCGAGGGAAGGAGGTGCCCCAGATACGCAGTATTTT. This encodes CASAREGGAPDTQYF.

The rearrangement links TRBV7-2 to TRBJ1-1; weak D call: TRBD1 (5 bases). With 6 bases removed from V and 7 bases from J, the gap between germline ends came to 12 bases. This CDR3 contains 12 residues. Germline V gene sequence: CDR1 SGHTA, CDR2 FQGNSA. CDR3 sequence (DNA): TGTGCCAGCAGGAGGACACTGGATGAAGCTTTCTTT. It translates to CASRRTLDEAFF. The full variable domain, in which reference TRBV7-2 and TRBJ1-1 provide the parts outside the CDR3, is GAGVSQSPSNKVTEKGKDVELRCDPISGHTALYWYRQSLGQGLEFLIYFQGNSAPDKSGLPSDRFSAERTGGSVSTLTIQRTQQEDSAVYLCASRRTLDEAFFGQGTRLTVV.

The rearrangement uses TRBV18 and TRBJ1-1; no definite D call. The CDR3 is 13 amino acids. Trimming took 2 bases from V and 5 from J, leaving 9 bases between them. CDR1 is KGHSH, CDR2 LQKENI, per germline. The CDR3 reads CASSPNKGTEAFF. As DNA, the CDR3 is TGTGCCAGCTCACCAAACAAGGGAACTGAAGCTTTCTTT.

The rearrangement joins TRBV28 to TRBJ2-3; TRBD1 aligns across 8 bases. Germline CDR1 reads MDHEN; CDR2 reads SYDVKM. Unmatched junction bases numbered 4, after V lost 4 bases and J lost 1 base. The CDR3 is made up of 15 amino acids. In DNA form, the CDR3 reads TGTGCCAGCAGTTCCAGGGGGCGCGGCACAGATACGCAGTATTTT. It yields the protein CASSSRGRGTDTQYF.

The DNA for the CDR3 is TGCGCCAGCAGCTACGGACAGGGAGAGGGTACTGAAGCTTTCTTT. The encoded protein is CASSYGQGEGTEAFF. The chain recombines TRBV5-1 with TRBJ1-1; 8 positions match TRBD1. This CDR3 has 15 amino acids. The germline CDR1 and CDR2 sequences are SGHRS and YFSETQ. With 3 bases clipped from V and 5 bases from J, the junction kept 9 bases outside the gene matches.

This clone came up once. CDR3 residues: CASSTGLAGAKNIQYF. The CDR3 coding sequence is TGTGCCAGCAGCACGGGACTAGCGGGAGCCAAAAACATTCAGTACTTC. This chain links TRBV11-2 with TRBJ2-4; the match to TRBD2 covers 12 bases. J gave up 0 bases and V 5 bases, and 2 bases lay outside the gene matches. CDR1 is SGHAT, CDR2 FQNNGV, per germline. CDR3 length: 16 amino acids.

J is TRBJ1-4 and V is TRBV7-9; no firm D call. This CDR3 contains 14 residues. The V end lost 3 bases, the J end lost 5 bases, and 10 bases lay between the germline ends. Germline assignment: CDR1 SEHNR and CDR2 FQNEAQ (reference sequence). CDR3 sequence (DNA): TGTGCCAGCAGCTTGTCTTCAGCGAATGAAAAACTGTTTTTT. Its protein is CASSLSSANEKLFF.

A few counts support this clone. The chain links TRBV6-1 to TRBJ2-7; possible D gene TRBD2, 6 bases. The germline V gene encodes CDR1 MNHNS and CDR2 SASEGT. This CDR3 spans 14 amino acids. V lost 11 bases to trimming and J lost 4 bases, with 21 bases between them. The CDR3 nucleotides read TGTGCCGGGGACCCCGGGACGGGAGCGTACGAGCAGTACTTC. It codes for CAGDPGTGAYEQYF.

The chain has TRBV27 and TRBJ1-1; D gene ambiguous. The CDR3 has 13 residues. CDR1 is MNHEY and CDR2 is SMNVEV in the germline V gene (reference sequence). With 5 bases removed from V and 5 bases from J, the gap between germline ends came to 12 bases. Written as DNA, the CDR3 is TGTGCCAGCAGTCCTTTAGCCCGTACTGAAGCTTTCTTT. The encoded protein is CASSPLARTEAFF.